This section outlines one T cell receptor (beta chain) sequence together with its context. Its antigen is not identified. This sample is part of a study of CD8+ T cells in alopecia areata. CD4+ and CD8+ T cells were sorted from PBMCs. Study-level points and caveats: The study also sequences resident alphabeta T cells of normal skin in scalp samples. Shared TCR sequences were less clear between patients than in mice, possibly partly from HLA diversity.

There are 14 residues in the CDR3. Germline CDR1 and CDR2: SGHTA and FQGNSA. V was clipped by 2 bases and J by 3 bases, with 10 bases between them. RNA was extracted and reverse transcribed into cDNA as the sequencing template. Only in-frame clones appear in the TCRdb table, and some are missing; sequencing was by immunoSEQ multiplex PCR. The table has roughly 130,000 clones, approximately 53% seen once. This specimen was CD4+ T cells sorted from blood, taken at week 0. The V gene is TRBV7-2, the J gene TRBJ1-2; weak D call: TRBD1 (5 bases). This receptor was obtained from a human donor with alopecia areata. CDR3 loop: CASSLQGVDYGYTF. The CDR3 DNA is TGTGCCAGCAGCTTACAGGGCGTTGACTATGGCTACACCTTC.